This record looks at one T cell receptor beta chain sequence and its context. Its antigen is currently unknown. Germline assignment: CDR1 SGHRS and CDR2 YFSETQ. V lost 4 bases and J lost 5, with 21 bases in between. This CDR3 is 16 amino acids long. This entry comes from a study of cytomegalovirus exposure and HLA in healthy donors. The study, taken as a whole, reports: According to the study, roughly 160 TCR beta chains were cytomegalovirus-associated. According to a later analysis, donors in an Asian-associated ancestry cluster reportedly had fewer N-insertions than the roughly 720-donor mean.

Primers: 60 Vbeta forward and 13 Jbeta reverse. Sequenced by immunoSEQ multiplex PCR; TCRdb stores in-frame clones only, minus some. The sample yields under 200,000 clones, around 76% seen once. The chain recombines TRBV5-1 with TRBJ1-1, with no clear D. This sequence originates from a woman aged 25-40 years in good health and CMV-seropositive. Specimen: PBMCs. CDR3 protein: CASSKGHLEVGTEAFF. As DNA, the CDR3 is TGCGCCAGCAGCAAAGGTCACCTCGAAGTCGGGACTGAAGCTTTCTTT.